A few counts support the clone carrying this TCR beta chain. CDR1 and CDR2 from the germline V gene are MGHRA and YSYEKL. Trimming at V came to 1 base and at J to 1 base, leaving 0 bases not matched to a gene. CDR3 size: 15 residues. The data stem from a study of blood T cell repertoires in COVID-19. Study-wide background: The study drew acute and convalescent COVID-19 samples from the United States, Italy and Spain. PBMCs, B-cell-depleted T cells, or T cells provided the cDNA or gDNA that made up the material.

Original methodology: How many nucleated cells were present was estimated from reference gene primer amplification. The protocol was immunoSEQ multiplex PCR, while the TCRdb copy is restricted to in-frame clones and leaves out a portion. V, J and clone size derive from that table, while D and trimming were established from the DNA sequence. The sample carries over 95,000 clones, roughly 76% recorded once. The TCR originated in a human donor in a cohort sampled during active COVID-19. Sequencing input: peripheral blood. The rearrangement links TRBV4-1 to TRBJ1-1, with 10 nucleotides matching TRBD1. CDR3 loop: CASSQGTGGNTEAFF. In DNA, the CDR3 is TGCGCCAGCAGCCAAGGGACAGGGGGGAACACTGAAGCTTTCTTT.